These T cell receptor beta chains were read from a single sample in a study of T-cell reconstitution after alpha-beta-depleted transplantation in children. TCRdb re-derived calls from the PCR reads in MiXCR, one entry per CDR3 protein. The table includes 500,000 or so distinct CDR3 sequences, 11% detected once. Material: PBMCs, mostly from graft donor cells, obtained 180 days after TCRalphabeta/CD19-depleted stem cell transplant. Receptors were obtained from a female patient aged 2-9 years who had a stem cell transplant for aplastic anemia, so the T cells may come from the graft donor. Each CDR3 is given with its conserved first and last residue. Fields, in order: J gene, V gene, D gene, clone size, CDR3 protein, CDR3 DNA. D genes are given only for firm matches. The listing skips clone size in some rows; elsewhere it reads once, few, many or a size class.

>TRBJ1-3|TRBV5-1|.|many
CASSLAQPFSGNTIYF
TGCGCCAGCAGCTTGGCCCAGCCCTTCTCTGGAAACACCATATATTTT
>TRBJ2-5|TRBV4-3|.|.
CASSLATGVSRLGETQYF
TGCGCCAGCAGCCTCGCCACGGGCGTCTCAAGGCTCGGGGAGACCCAGTACTTC
>TRBJ2-1|TRBV9|.|.
CASSVAGYNEQFF
TGTGCCAGCAGCGTAGCTGGCTACAATGAGCAGTTCTTC
>TRBJ1-1|TRBV5-1|TRBD1|.
CASSLRQGAQTFF
TGCGCCAGCAGCTTGAGACAGGGGGCCCAAACTTTCTTT
>TRBJ1-2|TRBV18|.|few
CASSRTVEYGYTF
TGTGCCAGCTCAAGGACGGTTGAGTATGGCTACACCTTC
>TRBJ2-2|TRBV27|.|.
CASSSRIGLTVGTGELFF
TGTGCCAGCAGTTCGAGGATTGGGCTCACGGTGGGCACCGGGGAGCTGTTTTTT
>TRBJ1-4|TRBV5-1|TRBD1|many
CASSRDSTNEKLFF
TGCGCCAGCAGCCGGGACAGCACTAATGAAAAACTGTTTTTT
>TRBJ2-1|TRBV19|.|few
CASSKAAGQYNEQFF
TGTGCCAGTAGTAAGGCGGCGGGCCAGTACAATGAGCAGTTCTTC
>TRBJ2-3|TRBV7-9|.|.
CASSLSKGPGDTQYF
TGTGCCAGCAGCTTATCTAAGGGGCCCGGAGATACGCAGTATTTT
>TRBJ2-3|TRBV29-1|TRBD2|.
CSGKVAGGLDTQYF
TGCAGCGGTAAAGTAGCGGGAGGGTTAGATACGCAGTATTTT
>TRBJ2-6|TRBV5-1|.|.
CASGLRGGANVLTF
TGCGCCAGCGGACTGAGAGGGGGGGCCAACGTCCTGACTTTC
>TRBJ2-5|TRBV7-9|TRBD2|.
CASSLRNREGGQTQYF
TGTGCCAGCAGCTTAAGGAATCGGGAGGGAGGGCAGACCCAGTACTTC
>TRBJ2-7|TRBV12-3/TRBV12-4|TRBD1|few
CASSFPGGEYEQYF
TGTGCCAGCAGTTTCCCAGGGGGCGAGTACGAGCAGTACTTC
>TRBJ2-1|TRBV12-3/TRBV12-4|TRBD2|many
CASSSPLAGVEYEQFF
TGTGCCAGCAGTTCCCCTCTAGCGGGAGTGGAGTATGAGCAGTTCTTC
>TRBJ2-5|TRBV12-3/TRBV12-4|.|.
CASSLRRGGHPLKTQYF
TGTGCCAGCAGTTTAAGGAGGGGGGGACACCCATTGAAGACCCAGTACTTC
>TRBJ1-5|TRBV12-3/TRBV12-4|.|many
CASSLPRGEPSNQPQHF
TGTGCCAGCAGTTTACCGAGAGGGGAGCCAAGCAATCAGCCCCAGCATTTT
>TRBJ2-1|TRBV7-3|.|.
CASSLRVWDTIGPSSYNEQFF
TGTGCCAGCAGCTTAAGAGTCTGGGATACCATCGGTCCGAGCTCCTACAATGAGCAGTTCTTC
>TRBJ1-1|TRBV27|.|few
CASSFLPTDGEAFF
TGTGCCAGCAGTTTCCTCCCGACAGACGGTGAAGCTTTCTTT
>TRBJ1-1|TRBV9|.|.
CASSVKTRGTEAFF
TGTGCCAGCAGCGTAAAGACCAGGGGAACTGAAGCTTTCTTT
>TRBJ2-5|TRBV20-1|.|few
CSAYGGRETQYF
TGCAGTGCTTATGGGGGGAGGGAGACCCAGTACTTC
>TRBJ2-6|TRBV4-1|.|few
CASSQESWRVRGANVLTF
TGCGCCAGCAGCCAAGAATCTTGGAGGGTGAGAGGGGCCAACGTCCTGACTTTC
>TRBJ1-2|TRBV9|TRBD1|.
CASSVSGGARGYTF
TGTGCCAGCAGCGTCTCAGGGGGCGCTCGGGGCTACACCTTC
>TRBJ2-1|TRBV6-2/TRBV6-3|.|.
CASSYPTRQFYNEQFF
TGTGCCAGCAGTTACCCCACACGACAGTTCTACAATGAGCAGTTCTTC
>TRBJ1-1|TRBV7-9|.|many
CASSLQGYTEAFF
TGTGCCAGCAGCCTACAGGGATACACTGAAGCTTTCTTT
>TRBJ2-2|TRBV24-1|.|few
CATSAYLTGELFF
TGTGCCACCAGTGCCTACTTGACCGGGGAGCTGTTTTTT
>TRBJ2-1|TRBV24-1|TRBD2|few
CATSDFGGEGYNEQFF
TGTGCCACCAGTGATTTTGGGGGGGAGGGATACAATGAGCAGTTCTTC
>TRBJ1-6|TRBV21-1|.|few
CASKRDSRIPLHF
TGTGCCAGCAAAAGGGACAGTCGAATCCCCCTCCACTTT
>TRBJ2-3|TRBV12-3/TRBV12-4|TRBD1|.
CASRFDRGADTQYF
TGTGCCAGCAGATTCGACAGGGGTGCAGATACGCAGTATTTT
>TRBJ2-2|TRBV18|TRBD2|.
CASSPLLAGVTGELFF
TGTGCCAGCTCACCACTACTAGCGGGAGTTACCGGGGAGCTGTTTTTT
>TRBJ2-1|TRBV20-1|.|few
CSAMRVTYNEQFF
TGCAGTGCCATGCGGGTTACCTACAATGAGCAGTTCTTC
>TRBJ2-3|TRBV5-5|TRBD2|many
CASTMAGVRTDTQYF
TGTGCCAGCACCATGGCGGGAGTACGCACAGATACGCAGTATTTT
>TRBJ1-1|TRBV6-5|.|many
CASSYPPAALNTEAFF
TGTGCCAGCAGTTACCCTCCGGCAGCCCTGAACACTGAAGCTTTCTTT
>TRBJ2-7|TRBV20-1|.|.
CSAREGGGLSYEQYF
TGCAGTGCTAGAGAGGGGGGGGGCCTCTCCTACGAGCAGTACTTC
>TRBJ2-2|TRBV6-2/TRBV6-3|.|.
CASSSLLQRTGELFF
TGTGCCAGCAGTTCCCTTTTACAACGCACCGGGGAGCTGTTTTTT
>TRBJ1-1|TRBV6-2/TRBV6-3|.|few
CASSYSRLKNTEAFF
TGTGCCAGCAGTTACTCGAGACTCAAGAACACTGAAGCTTTCTTT
>TRBJ2-2|TRBV19|.|.
CASSISGAGELFF
TGTGCCAGTAGTATCTCCGGGGCCGGGGAGCTGTTTTTT
>TRBJ2-3|TRBV7-9|TRBD2|few
CASSLLAGAADTQYF
TGTGCCAGCAGCTTACTAGCGGGAGCCGCAGATACGCAGTATTTT
>TRBJ2-3|TRBV7-2|.|many
CASRVITDTQYF
TGTGCCAGCAGGGTTATCACAGATACGCAGTATTTT
>TRBJ1-5|TRBV7-9|.|few
CASSLLDGGGHQPQHF
TGTGCCAGCAGCCTCTTAGACGGGGGGGGCCATCAGCCCCAGCATTTT
>TRBJ2-2|TRBV6-2/TRBV6-3|.|few
CASSYSPGRRSETGELFF
TGTGCCAGCAGTTACTCCCCGGGACGAAGGTCCGAAACCGGGGAGCTGTTTTTT
>TRBJ1-2|TRBV6-1|TRBD1|few
CASSEQTGGGDGYTF
TGTGCCAGCAGTGAACAGACAGGGGGCGGGGATGGCTACACCTTC
>TRBJ2-6|TRBV2|TRBD2|many
CASRGRASGANVLTF
TGTGCCAGCAGGGGGAGGGCATCTGGGGCCAACGTCCTGACTTTC
>TRBJ2-7|TRBV18|TRBD2|few
CASSGKSGRATDEQYF
TGTGCCAGCTCGGGAAAGAGCGGGAGGGCCACCGACGAGCAGTACTTC
>TRBJ2-1|TRBV4-1|.|few
CASSQEGGASYNEQFF
TGCGCCAGCAGCCAAGAGGGAGGCGCTTCCTACAATGAGCAGTTCTTC
>TRBJ2-6|TRBV29-1|.|many
CSVVSVLGRANVLTF
TGCAGCGTTGTCAGCGTGTTAGGGAGGGCCAACGTCCTGACTTTC
>TRBJ2-1|TRBV6-2/TRBV6-3|.|many
CASSKFSTSLWDGQFF
TGTGCCAGCAGTAAATTTTCTACCAGTTTGTGGGACGGGCAGTTCTTC
>TRBJ2-6|TRBV5-1|.|many
CASSLDPSGANVLTF
TGCGCCAGCAGCTTGGACCCTTCTGGGGCCAACGTCCTGACTTTC
>TRBJ2-1|TRBV12-3/TRBV12-4|TRBD2|many
CASSPTSGGAHEQFF
TGTGCCAGCAGTCCAACAAGCGGGGGGGCCCATGAGCAGTTCTTC